The clone carrying this T cell receptor beta chain has a single count. In the PCR, 60 Vbeta and 13 Jbeta primers were used. Assay used: immunoSEQ multiplex PCR; TCRdb lists only in-frame clones, some missing. In the table there are about 70,000 clones, 70% to 75% of which are singletons. This sample stems from a study of cytomegalovirus exposure and HLA in healthy donors. This CDR3 has 13 amino acids. V was clipped by 10 bases and J by 0 bases, with 12 bases between them. Germline V gene sequence: CDR1 LGHNT, CDR2 FRNRAP. This TCR came from a human donor in good health. The V gene is TRBV12-5, the J gene TRBJ1-1, with D perhaps matching TRBD1 (5 bases). The specimen sequenced was PBMCs. The CDR3 here is CATRRDLNTEAFF. The CDR3, as DNA: TGTGCTACTCGCAGGGACTTGAACACTGAAGCTTTCTTT.